The 8 T cell receptor beta chains below come from one sample, sequenced in a study of blood T cell repertoires in COVID-19. The table came from immunoSEQ multiplex PCR; TCRdb's copy has only in-frame clones and leaves some out. The top ten hold roughly 1% of the sample, which has some 300,000 clones, around 89% seen once. Input material: peripheral blood. Receptors originate from a woman between 40 and 50 years old with COVID-19, enrolled during active disease.

The chain carries TRBV12-1 and TRBJ2-7; the table's D gene call, TRBD2, was not cross checked with the DNA. TRBV12-1 is classified as a pseudogene. The CDR3 spans 24 residues. The CDR3 is CASSCGQGGTGTSGRPLHAYEQYF. The DNA for the CDR3 is TGTGCCAGCAGCTGTGGACAGGGGGGAACCGGGACTAGCGGGAGGCCGCTACACGCCTACGAGCAGTACTTC.

This clone was seen more than once but under ten times. The rearrangement links TRBV7-6 to TRBJ1-2; D is possibly TRBD1 (5 bases). This CDR3 spans 15 amino acids. Per the germline V gene, CDR1 is SGHVS and CDR2 is FNYEAQ. Trimming left V 1 base short and J 6 bases short, with 15 bases between. CDR3 residues: CASSLGPSQEHGYTF. CDR3 coding DNA: TGTGCCAGCAGCTTAGGACCTTCACAGGAACATGGCTACACCTTC.

The chain links TRBV5-1 to TRBJ1-1, with TRBD1 as a possible D gene (5 bases). V lost 4 bases and J 0 bases, leaving 16 bases between the germline ends. This CDR3 region has 16 residues. The germline V gene has CDR1 SGHRS and CDR2 YFSETQ. The CDR3, as DNA: TGCGCCAGCAGCCTGGGGATTGACAGTATGAACACTGAAGCTTTCTTT. Protein product: CASSLGIDSMNTEAFF.

The rearrangement joins TRBV7-2 to TRBJ2-5; no clear D gene. CDR1 and CDR2 (germline): SGHTA, FQGNSA. CDR3 size: 12 residues. V lost 3 bases, J lost 4 bases, and 6 bases lay in between. CDR3 amino acids: CASSFNRETQYF. CDR3 in DNA: TGTGCCAGCAGCTTCAACAGAGAGACCCAGTACTTC.

The chain couples TRBV24-1 to TRBJ1-1; no clear D. Germline CDR1 and CDR2: KGHDR and SFDVKD. This CDR3 is built from 13 residues. Trimming stripped 7 bases from V and 2 bases from J, with 10 bases between. The CDR3 sequence is CATRGRGNTEAFF. DNA of the CDR3: TGTGCCACCAGGGGGAGAGGAAACACTGAAGCTTTCTTT.

The chain couples TRBV12-3 or TRBV12-4 to TRBJ1-2; D not certain. The CDR3 consists of 13 residues. V lost 3 bases, J lost 2 bases, and 7 bases lay in between. This CDR3 reads CASSFLRNYGYTF. The CDR3 bases are TGTGCCAGCAGTTTTTTACGGAACTATGGCTACACCTTC.

The chain carries TRBV4-1 and TRBJ1-1; TRBD1 is a possible D gene (6 bases). The CDR3 contains 16 residues. Germline CDR1 MGHRA, CDR2 YSYEKL. Trimming cost V 0 bases and J 8 bases, with 19 bases left between them. The CDR3 DNA reads TGCGCCAGCAGCCAAGAGAGGCAGGGGCTGGGGGGGGAAGCTTTCTTT. It is translated as CASSQERQGLGGEAFF.

The V call is TRBV27, the J call TRBJ1-4; D is unclear. The CDR3 totals 15 residues. Germline V gene data show CDR1 as MNHEY and CDR2 as SMNVEV (reference sequence). V was clipped by 2 bases and J by 6 bases, with 13 bases between them. The CDR3 DNA follows: TGTGCCAGCAGTTTAAGGGTCGGGGAGGATGAAAAACTGTTTTTT. Protein sequence: CASSLRVGEDEKLFF.